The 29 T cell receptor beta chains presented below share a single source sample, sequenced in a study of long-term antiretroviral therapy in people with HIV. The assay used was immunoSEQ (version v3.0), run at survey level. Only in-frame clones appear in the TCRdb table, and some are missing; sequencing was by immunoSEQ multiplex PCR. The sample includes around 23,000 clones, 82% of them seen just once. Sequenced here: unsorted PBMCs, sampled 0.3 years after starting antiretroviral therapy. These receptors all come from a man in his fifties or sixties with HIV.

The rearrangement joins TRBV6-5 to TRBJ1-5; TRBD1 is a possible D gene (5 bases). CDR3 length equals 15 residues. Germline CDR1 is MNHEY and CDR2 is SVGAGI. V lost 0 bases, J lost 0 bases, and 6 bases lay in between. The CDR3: CASSYSGVSNQPQHF. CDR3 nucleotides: TGTGCCAGCAGTTACTCGGGGGTTAGCAATCAGCCCCAGCATTTT.

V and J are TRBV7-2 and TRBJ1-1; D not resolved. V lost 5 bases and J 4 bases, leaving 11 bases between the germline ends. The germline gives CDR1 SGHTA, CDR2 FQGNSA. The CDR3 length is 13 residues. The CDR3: CASSDLVSTEAFF. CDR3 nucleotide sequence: TGTGCCAGCAGCGATTTGGTCTCCACTGAAGCTTTCTTT.

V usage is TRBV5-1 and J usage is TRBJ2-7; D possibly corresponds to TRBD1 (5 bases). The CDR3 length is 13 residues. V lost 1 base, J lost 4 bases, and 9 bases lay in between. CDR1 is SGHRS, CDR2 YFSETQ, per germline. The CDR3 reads CASSLYRGYEQYF. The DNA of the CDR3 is TGCGCCAGCAGCTTGTATAGGGGATACGAGCAGTACTTC. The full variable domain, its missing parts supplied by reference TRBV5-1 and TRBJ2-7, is KAGVTQTPRYLIKTRGQQVTLSCSPISGHRSVSWYQQTPGQGLQFLFEYFSETQRNKGNFPGRFSGRQFSNSRSEMNVSTLELGDSALYLCASSLYRGYEQYFGPGTRLTVT.

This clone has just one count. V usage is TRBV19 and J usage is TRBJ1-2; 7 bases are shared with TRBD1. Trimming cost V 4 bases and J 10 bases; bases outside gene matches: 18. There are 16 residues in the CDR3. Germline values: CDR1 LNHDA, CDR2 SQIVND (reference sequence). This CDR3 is CASSSRRDSSFNYYTF. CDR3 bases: TGTGCCAGTAGTAGTCGCCGGGACAGCTCGTTTAATTACTACACCTTC.

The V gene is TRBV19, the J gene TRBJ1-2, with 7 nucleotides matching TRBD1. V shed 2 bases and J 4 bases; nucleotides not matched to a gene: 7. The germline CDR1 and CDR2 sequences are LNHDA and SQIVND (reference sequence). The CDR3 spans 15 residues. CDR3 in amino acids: CASSINPTGLYGYTF. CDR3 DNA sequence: TGTGCCAGTAGTATAAACCCGACAGGGCTCTATGGCTACACCTTC.

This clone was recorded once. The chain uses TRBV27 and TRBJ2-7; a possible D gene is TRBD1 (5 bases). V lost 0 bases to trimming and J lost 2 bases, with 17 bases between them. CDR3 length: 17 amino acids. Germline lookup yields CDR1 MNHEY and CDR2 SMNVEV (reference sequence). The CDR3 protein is CASSLSVVWGETYEQYF. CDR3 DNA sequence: TGTGCCAGCAGTTTATCCGTGGTATGGGGCGAGACCTACGAGCAGTACTTC.

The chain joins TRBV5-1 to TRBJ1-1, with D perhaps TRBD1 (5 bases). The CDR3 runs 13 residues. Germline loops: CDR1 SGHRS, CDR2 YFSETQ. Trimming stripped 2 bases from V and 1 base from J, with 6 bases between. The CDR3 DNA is TGCGCCAGCAGCTTAGGGGAGAACACTGAAGCTTTCTTT. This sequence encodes CASSLGENTEAFF.

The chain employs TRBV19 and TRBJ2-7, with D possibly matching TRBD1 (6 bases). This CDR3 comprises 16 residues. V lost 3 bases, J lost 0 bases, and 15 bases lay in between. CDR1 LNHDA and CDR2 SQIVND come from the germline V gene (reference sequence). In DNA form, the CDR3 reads TGTGCCAGTAGTATCTCAGGGGCCCCCCTCTCCTACGAGCAGTACTTC. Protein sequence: CASSISGAPLSYEQYF.

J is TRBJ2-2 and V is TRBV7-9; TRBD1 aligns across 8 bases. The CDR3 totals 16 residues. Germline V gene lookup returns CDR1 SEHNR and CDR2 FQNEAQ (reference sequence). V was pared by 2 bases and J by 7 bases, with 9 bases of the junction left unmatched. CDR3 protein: CASSLTRQGAGGELFF. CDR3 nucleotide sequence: TGTGCCAGCAGCTTAACCCGGCAGGGGGCAGGCGGGGAGCTGTTTTTT. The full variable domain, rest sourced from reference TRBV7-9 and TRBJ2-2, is DTGVSQNPRHKITKRGQNVTFRCDPISEHNRLYWYRQTLGQGPEFLTYFQNEAQLEKSRLLSDRFSAERPKGSFSTLEIQRTEQGDSAMYLCASSLTRQGAGGELFFGEGSRLTVL.

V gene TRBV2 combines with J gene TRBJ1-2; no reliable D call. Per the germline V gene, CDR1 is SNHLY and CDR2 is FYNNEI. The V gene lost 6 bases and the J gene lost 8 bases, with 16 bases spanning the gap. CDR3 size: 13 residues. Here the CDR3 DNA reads TGTGCCAGCAGGCCGGCGGGAACGAGCGGCTACACCTTC. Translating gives CASRPAGTSGYTF.

For the CDR3, the DNA is TGTGCCATTCGCCATAACGGTCAGGGTAACGTGGATGGCTACACCTTC. Translated: CAIRHNGQGNVDGYTF. The chain couples TRBV28 to TRBJ1-2; D may be TRBD1 (5 bases). Germline values: CDR1 MDHEN, CDR2 SYDVKM. The length of the CDR3 is 16 residues. Trimming shortened V by 10 bases and J by 6 bases, and 27 bases separated the two germline ends.

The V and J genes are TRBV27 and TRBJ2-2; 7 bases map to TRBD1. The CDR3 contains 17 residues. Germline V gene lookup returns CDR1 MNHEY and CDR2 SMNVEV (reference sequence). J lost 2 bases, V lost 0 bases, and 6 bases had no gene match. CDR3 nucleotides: TGTGCCAGCAGTTTATCGTTCGGGACAGTAAACACCGGGGAGCTGTTTTTT. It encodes CASSLSFGTVNTGELFF.

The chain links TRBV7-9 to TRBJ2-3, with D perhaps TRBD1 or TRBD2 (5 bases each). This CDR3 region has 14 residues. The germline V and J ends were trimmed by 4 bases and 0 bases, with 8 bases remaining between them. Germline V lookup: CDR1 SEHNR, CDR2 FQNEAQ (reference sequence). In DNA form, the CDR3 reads TGTGCCAGCAGCTCTTGGGACAGCACAGATACGCAGTATTTT. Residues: CASSSWDSTDTQYF. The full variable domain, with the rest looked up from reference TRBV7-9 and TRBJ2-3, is DTGVSQNPRHKITKRGQNVTFRCDPISEHNRLYWYRQTLGQGPEFLTYFQNEAQLEKSRLLSDRFSAERPKGSFSTLEIQRTEQGDSAMYLCASSSWDSTDTQYFGPGTRLTVL.

CDR3 residues: CASSLGTGAPNTEAFF. The CDR3 DNA reads as TGTGCCAGCAGCTTAGGGACAGGGGCCCCGAACACTGAAGCTTTCTTT. The chain uses TRBV7-9 and TRBJ1-1; the match to TRBD1 covers 9 bases. This CDR3 spans 16 amino acids. The V segment lost 1 base and the J segment 1 base; nucleotides outside the gene matches: 4. Germline values: CDR1 SEHNR, CDR2 FQNEAQ (reference sequence).

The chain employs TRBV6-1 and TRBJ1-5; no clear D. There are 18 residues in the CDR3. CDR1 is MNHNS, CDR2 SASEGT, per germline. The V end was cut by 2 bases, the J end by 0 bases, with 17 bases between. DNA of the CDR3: TGTGCCAGCAGTGAAAGCAAGCACAGAGAGTATAGCAATCAGCCCCAGCATTTT. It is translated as CASSESKHREYSNQPQHF.

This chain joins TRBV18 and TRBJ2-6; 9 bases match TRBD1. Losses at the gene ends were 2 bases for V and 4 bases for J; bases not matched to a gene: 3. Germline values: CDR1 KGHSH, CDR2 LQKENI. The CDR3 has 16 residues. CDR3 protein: CASSPTGGGGANVLTF. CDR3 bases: TGTGCCAGCTCACCAACAGGGGGCGGCGGGGCCAACGTCCTGACTTTC.

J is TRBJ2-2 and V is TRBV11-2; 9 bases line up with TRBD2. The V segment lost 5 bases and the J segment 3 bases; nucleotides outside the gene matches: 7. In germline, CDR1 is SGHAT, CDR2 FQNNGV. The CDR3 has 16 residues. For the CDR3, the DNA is TGTGCCAGCAGCCCCCGCGCGGGGGGGCACACCGGGGAGCTGTTTTTT. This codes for CASSPRAGGHTGELFF.

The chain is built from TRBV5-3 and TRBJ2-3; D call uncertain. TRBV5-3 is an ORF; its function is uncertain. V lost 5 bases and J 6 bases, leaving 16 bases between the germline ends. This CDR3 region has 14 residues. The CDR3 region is CARRYGPPEDTQYF. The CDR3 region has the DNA TGTGCCAGAAGATACGGCCCCCCCGAGGATACGCAGTATTTT.

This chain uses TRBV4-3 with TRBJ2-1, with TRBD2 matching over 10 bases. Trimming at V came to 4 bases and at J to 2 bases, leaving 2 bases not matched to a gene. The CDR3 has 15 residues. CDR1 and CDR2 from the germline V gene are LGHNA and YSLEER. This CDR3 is CASSLGLAAYNEQFF. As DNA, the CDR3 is TGCGCCAGCAGCCTCGGACTAGCGGCCTACAATGAGCAGTTCTTC.

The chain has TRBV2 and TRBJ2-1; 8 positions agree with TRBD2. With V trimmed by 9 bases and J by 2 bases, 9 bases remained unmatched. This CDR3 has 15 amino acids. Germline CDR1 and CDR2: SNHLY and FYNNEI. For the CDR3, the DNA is TGTGCCAGAGCTAAGGGAGCGGGGGCCTACAATGAGCAGTTCTTC. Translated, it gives CARAKGAGAYNEQFF.

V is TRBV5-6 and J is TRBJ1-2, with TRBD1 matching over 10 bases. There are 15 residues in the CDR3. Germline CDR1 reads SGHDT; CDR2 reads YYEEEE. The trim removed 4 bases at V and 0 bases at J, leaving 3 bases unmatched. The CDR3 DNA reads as TGTGCCAGCAGCCCGGGACAGGGGTCTAACTATGGCTACACCTTC. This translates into CASSPGQGSNYGYTF. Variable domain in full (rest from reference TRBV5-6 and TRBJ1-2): DAGVTQSPTHLIKTRGQQVTLRCSPKSGHDTVSWYQQALGQGPQFIFQYYEEEERQRGNFPDRFSGHQFPNYSSELNVNALLLGDSALYLCASSPGQGSNYGYTFGSGTRLTVV.

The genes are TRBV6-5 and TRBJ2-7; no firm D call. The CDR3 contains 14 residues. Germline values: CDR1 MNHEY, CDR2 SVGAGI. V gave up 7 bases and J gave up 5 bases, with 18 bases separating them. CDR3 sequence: CASKGLDPPHEQYF. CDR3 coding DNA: TGTGCCAGCAAAGGTCTCGACCCGCCCCACGAGCAGTACTTC.

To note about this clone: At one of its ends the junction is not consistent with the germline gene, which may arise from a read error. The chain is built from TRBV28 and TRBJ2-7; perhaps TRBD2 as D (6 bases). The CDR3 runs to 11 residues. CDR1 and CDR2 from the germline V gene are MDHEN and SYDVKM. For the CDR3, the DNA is TGTGCCAGCAGTTTAGGGGGGACTGAGAACTTC. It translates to CASSLGGTENF.

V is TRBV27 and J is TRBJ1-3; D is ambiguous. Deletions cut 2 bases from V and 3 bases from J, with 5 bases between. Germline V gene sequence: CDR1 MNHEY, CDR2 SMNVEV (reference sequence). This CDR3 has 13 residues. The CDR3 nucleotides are TGTGCCAGCAGTTTAAGGGTTGGAAACACCATATATTTT. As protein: CASSLRVGNTIYF.

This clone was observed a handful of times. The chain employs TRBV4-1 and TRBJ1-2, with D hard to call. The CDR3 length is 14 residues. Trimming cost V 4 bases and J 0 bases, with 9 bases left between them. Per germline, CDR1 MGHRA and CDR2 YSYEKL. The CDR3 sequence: CASSPRSANYGYTF. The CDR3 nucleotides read TGCGCCAGCAGCCCGCGCTCTGCTAACTATGGCTACACCTTC.

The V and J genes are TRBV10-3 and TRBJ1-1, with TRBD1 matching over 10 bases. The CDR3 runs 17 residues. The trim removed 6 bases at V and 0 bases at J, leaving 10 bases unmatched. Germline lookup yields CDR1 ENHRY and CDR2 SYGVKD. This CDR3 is CAIRTDRGIGLNTEAFF. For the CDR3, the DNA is TGTGCCATCAGGACGGACAGGGGGATCGGGTTGAACACTGAAGCTTTCTTT.

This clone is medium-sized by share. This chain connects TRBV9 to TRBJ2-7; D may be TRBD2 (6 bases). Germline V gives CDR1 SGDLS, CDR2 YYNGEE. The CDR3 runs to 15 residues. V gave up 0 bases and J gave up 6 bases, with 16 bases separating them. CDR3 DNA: TGTGCCAGCAGCGTAGGCCTAGCGTTGGGAAGCGAGCAGTACTTC. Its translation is CASSVGLALGSEQYF. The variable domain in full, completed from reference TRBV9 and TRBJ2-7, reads DSGVTQTPKHLITATGQRVTLRCSPRSGDLSVYWYQQSLDQGLQFLIQYYNGEERAKGNILERFSAQQFPDLHSELNLSSLELGDSALYFCASSVGLALGSEQYFGPGTRLTVT.

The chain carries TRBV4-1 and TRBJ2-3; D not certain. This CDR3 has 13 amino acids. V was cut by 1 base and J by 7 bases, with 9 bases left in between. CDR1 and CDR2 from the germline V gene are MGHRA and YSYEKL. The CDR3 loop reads CASSQVGQNTQYF. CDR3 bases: TGCGCCAGCAGCCAAGTAGGGCAAAATACGCAGTATTTT.

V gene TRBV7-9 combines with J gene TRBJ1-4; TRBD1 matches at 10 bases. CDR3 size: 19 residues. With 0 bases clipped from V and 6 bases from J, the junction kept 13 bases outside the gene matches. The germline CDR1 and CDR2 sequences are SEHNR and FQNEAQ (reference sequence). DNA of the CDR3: TGTGCCAGCAGCTTAGCGGGGACAGGGGTTCTGTTGTTGGATGAAAAACTGTTTTTT. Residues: CASSLAGTGVLLLDEKLFF.